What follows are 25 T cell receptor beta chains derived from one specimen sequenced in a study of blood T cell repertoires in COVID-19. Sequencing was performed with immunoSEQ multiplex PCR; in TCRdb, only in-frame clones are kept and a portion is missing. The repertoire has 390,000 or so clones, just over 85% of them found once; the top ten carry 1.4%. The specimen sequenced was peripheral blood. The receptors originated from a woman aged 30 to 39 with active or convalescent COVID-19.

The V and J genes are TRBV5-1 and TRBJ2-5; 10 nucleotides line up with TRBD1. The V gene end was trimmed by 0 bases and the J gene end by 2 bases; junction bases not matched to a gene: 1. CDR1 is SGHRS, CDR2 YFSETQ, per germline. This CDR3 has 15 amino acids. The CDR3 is CASSLEGQGQETQYF. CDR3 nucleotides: TGCGCCAGCAGCTTGGAGGGACAGGGGCAAGAGACCCAGTACTTC. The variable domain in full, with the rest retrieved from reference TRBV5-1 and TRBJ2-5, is KAGVTQTPRYLIKTRGQQVTLSCSPISGHRSVSWYQQTPGQGLQFLFEYFSETQRNKGNFPGRFSGRQFSNSRSEMNVSTLELGDSALYLCASSLEGQGQETQYFGPGTRLLVL.

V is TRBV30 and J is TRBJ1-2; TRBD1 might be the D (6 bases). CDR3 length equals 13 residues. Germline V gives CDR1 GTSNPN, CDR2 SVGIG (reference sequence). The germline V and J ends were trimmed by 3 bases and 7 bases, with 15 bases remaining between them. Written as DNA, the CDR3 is TGTGCCTGGAGCGTCAAAAAAGGGGGTGGCTACACCTTC. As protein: CAWSVKKGGGYTF. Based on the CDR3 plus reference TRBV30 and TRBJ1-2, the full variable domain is SQTIHQWPATLVQPVGSPLSLECTVEGTSNPNLYWYRQAAGRGLQLLFYSVGIGQISSEVPQNLSASRPQDRQFILSSKKLLLSDSGFYLCAWSVKKGGGYTFGSGTRLTVV.

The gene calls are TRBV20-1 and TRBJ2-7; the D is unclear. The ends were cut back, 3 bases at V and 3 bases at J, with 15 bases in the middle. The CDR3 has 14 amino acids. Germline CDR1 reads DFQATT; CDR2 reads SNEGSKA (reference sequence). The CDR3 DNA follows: TGCAGTGCTAGTGAGGATCAGCGAGACTACGAGCAGTACTTC. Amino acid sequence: CSASEDQRDYEQYF.

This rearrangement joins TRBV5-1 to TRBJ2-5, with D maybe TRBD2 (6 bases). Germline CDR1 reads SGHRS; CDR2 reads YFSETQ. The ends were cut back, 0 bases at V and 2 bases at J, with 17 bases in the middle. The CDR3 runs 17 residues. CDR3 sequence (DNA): TGCGCCAGCAGCTTGGTCGGACGGGGGACCCTTCAAGAGACCCAGTACTTC. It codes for CASSLVGRGTLQETQYF.

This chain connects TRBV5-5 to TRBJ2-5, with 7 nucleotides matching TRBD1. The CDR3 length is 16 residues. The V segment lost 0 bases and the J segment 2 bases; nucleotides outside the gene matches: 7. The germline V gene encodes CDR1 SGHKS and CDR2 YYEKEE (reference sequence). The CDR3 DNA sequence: TGTGCCAGCAGCTTGGCCTTGGGACAGAATCAAGAGACCCAGTACTTC. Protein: CASSLALGQNQETQYF.

The CDR3 spells CSASETGGLNQPQHF. CDR3 nucleotide sequence: TGCAGTGCTAGTGAGACAGGGGGCCTCAATCAGCCCCAGCATTTT. The chain joins TRBV20-1 to TRBJ1-5, with TRBD1 identical over 10 bases. The germline V gene encodes CDR1 DFQATT and CDR2 SNEGSKA (reference sequence). J lost 3 bases, V lost 3 bases, and 5 bases had no gene match. This CDR3 region has 15 residues.

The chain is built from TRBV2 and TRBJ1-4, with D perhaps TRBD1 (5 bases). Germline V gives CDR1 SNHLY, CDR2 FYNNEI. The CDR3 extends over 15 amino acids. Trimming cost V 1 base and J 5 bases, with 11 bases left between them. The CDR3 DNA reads TGTGCCAGCAGTGAAGGGTCAGGGCGAAATGAAAAACTGTTTTTT. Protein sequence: CASSEGSGRNEKLFF. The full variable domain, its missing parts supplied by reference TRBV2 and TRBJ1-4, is EPEVTQTPSHQVTQMGQEVILRCVPISNHLYFYWYRQILGQKVEFLVSFYNNEISEKSEIFDDQFSVERPDGSNFTLKIRSTKLEDSAMYFCASSEGSGRNEKLFFGSGTQLSVL.

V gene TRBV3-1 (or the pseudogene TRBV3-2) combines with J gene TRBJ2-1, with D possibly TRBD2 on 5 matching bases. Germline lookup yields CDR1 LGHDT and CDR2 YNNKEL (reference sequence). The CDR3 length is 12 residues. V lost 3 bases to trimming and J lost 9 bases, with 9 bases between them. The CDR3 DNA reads TGTGCCAGCAGCCAGTTAGAGGGTGAGCAGTTCTTC. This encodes CASSQLEGEQFF.

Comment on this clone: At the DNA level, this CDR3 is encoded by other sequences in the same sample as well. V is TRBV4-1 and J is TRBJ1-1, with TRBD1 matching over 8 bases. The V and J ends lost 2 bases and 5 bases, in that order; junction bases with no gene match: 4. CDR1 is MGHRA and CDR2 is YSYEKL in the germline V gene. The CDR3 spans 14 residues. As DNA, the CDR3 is TGCGCCAGCAGCCAACAGGGGGCTGGGACTGAAGCTTTCTTT. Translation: CASSQQGAGTEAFF.

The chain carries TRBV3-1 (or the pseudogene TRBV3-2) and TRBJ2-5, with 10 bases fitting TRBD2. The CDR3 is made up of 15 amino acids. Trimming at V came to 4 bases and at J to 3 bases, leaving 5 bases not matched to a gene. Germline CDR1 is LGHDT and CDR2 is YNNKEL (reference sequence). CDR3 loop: CASSPDLAGEETQYF. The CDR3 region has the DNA TGTGCCAGCAGCCCCGATCTAGCGGGGGAAGAGACCCAGTACTTC.

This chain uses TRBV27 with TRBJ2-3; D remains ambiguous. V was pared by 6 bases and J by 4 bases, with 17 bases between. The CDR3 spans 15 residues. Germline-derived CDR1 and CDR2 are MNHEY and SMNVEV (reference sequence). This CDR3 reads CASSPVSSAADTQYF. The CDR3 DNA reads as TGTGCCAGCAGCCCCGTCTCTTCCGCGGCAGATACGCAGTATTTT.

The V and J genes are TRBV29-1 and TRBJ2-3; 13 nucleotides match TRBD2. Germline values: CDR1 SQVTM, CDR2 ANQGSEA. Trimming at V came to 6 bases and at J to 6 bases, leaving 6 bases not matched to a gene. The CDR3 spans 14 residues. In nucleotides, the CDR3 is TGCAGCGTACGAACTAGCGGGAGGGGTGATACGCAGTATTTT. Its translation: CSVRTSGRGDTQYF.

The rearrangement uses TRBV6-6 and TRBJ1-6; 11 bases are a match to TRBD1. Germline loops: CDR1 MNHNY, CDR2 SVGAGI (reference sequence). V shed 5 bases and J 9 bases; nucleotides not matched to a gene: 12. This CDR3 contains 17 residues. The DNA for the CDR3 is TGTGCCAGCAGTCGACTCAAAAAGGACAGGGGGCTTTCACCCCTCCACTTT. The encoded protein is CASSRLKKDRGLSPLHF.

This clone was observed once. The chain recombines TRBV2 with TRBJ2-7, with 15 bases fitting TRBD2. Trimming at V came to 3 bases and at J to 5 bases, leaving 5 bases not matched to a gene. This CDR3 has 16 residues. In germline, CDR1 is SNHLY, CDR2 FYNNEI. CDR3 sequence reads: CASSDGTSGRTDEQYF. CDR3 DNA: TGTGCCAGCAGTGACGGGACTAGCGGGAGGACGGACGAGCAGTACTTC. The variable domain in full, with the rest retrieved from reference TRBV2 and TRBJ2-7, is EPEVTQTPSHQVTQMGQEVILRCVPISNHLYFYWYRQILGQKVEFLVSFYNNEISEKSEIFDDQFSVERPDGSNFTLKIRSTKLEDSAMYFCASSDGTSGRTDEQYFGPGTRLTVT.

The CDR3 sequence: CASRRQGQGNEQFF. The CDR3 region has the DNA TGTGCCAGTAGGAGACAGGGGCAGGGCAATGAGCAGTTCTTC. The V gene is TRBV19, the J gene TRBJ2-1, with 8 bases lining up with TRBD1. The V and J ends lost 6 bases and 6 bases, in that order; junction bases with no gene match: 7. The CDR3 has 14 residues. The germline gives CDR1 LNHDA, CDR2 SQIVND (reference sequence).

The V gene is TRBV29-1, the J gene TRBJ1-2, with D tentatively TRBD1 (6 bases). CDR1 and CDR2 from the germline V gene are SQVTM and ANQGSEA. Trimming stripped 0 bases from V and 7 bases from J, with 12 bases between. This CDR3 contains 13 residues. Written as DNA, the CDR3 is TGCAGCGTTGAAGAGATAGGGGGTACTGGCTACACCTTC. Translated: CSVEEIGGTGYTF.

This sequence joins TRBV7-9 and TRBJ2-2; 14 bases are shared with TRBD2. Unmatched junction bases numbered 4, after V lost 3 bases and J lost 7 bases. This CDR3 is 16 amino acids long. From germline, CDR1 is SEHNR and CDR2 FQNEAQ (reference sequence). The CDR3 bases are TGTGCCAGCAGCTTGGGACTAGCGGGAGTAGACGGGGAGCTGTTTTTT. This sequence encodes CASSLGLAGVDGELFF.

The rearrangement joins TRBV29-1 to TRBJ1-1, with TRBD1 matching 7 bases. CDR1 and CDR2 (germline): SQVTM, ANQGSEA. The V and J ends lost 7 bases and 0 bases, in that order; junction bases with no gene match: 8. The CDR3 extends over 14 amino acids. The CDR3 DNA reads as TGCAGCGCTTCGACGGACAGGTTGAACACTGAAGCTTTCTTT. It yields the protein CSASTDRLNTEAFF. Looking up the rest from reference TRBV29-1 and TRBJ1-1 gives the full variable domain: SAVISQKPSRDICQRGTSLTIQCQVDSQVTMMFWYRQQPGQSLTLIATANQGSEATYESGFVIDKFPISRPNLTFSTLTVSNMSPEDSSIYLCSASTDRLNTEAFFGQGTRLTVV.

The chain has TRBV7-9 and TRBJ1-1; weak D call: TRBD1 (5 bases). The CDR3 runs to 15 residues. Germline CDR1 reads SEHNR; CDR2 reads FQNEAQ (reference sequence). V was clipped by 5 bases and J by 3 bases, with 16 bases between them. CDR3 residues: CASSAAQGMDTEAFF. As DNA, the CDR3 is TGTGCCAGCAGCGCAGCCCAGGGAATGGACACTGAAGCTTTCTTT. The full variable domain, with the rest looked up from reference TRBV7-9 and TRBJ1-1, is DTGVSQNPRHKITKRGQNVTFRCDPISEHNRLYWYRQTLGQGPEFLTYFQNEAQLEKSRLLSDRFSAERPKGSFSTLEIQRTEQGDSAMYLCASSAAQGMDTEAFFGQGTRLTVV.

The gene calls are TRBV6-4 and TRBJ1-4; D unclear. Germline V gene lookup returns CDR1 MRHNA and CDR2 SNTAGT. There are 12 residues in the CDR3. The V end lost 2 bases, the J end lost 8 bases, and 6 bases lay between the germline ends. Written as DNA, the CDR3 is TGTGCCAGCAGTGACGAGGGAGAAAAACTGTTTTTT. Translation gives CASSDEGEKLFF.

DNA for the CDR3: TGTGCCAGTAGTATCAGAACAGGGATCGAGCAGTACTTC. As protein: CASSIRTGIEQYF. The rearrangement uses TRBV19 and TRBJ2-7; possibly TRBD1 for D (6 bases). This CDR3 is 13 amino acids long. The germline V gene encodes CDR1 LNHDA and CDR2 SQIVND (reference sequence). Between the trimmed V and J ends, which lost 3 bases and 6 bases, there was a span of 12 bases.

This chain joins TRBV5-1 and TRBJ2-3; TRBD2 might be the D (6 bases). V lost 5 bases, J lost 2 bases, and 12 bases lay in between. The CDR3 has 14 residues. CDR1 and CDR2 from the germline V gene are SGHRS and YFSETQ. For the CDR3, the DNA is TGCGCCAGCAGGGGGGGAGACCCCACAGATACGCAGTATTTT. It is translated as CASRGGDPTDTQYF. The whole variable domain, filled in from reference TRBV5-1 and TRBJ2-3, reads KAGVTQTPRYLIKTRGQQVTLSCSPISGHRSVSWYQQTPGQGLQFLFEYFSETQRNKGNFPGRFSGRQFSNSRSEMNVSTLELGDSALYLCASRGGDPTDTQYFGPGTRLTVL.

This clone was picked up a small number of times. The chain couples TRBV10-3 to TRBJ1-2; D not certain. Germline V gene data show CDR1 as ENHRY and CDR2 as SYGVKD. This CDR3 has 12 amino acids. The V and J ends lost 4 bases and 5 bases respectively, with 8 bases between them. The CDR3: CAISAQAYGYTF. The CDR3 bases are TGTGCCATCAGTGCGCAGGCTTATGGCTACACCTTC.

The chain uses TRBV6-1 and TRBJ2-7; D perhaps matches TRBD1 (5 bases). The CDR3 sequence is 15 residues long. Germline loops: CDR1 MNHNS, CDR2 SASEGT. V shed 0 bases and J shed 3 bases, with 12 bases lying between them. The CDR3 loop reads CASSEARTNYYEQYF. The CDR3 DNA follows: TGTGCCAGCAGTGAAGCTCGGACAAATTACTACGAGCAGTACTTC.

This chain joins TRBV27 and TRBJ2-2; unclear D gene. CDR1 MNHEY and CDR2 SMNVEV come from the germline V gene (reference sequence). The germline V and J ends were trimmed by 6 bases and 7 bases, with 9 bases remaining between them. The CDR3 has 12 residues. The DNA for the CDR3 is TGTGCCAGCAGAAATATTTACGGGGAGCTGTTTTTT. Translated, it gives CASRNIYGELFF.